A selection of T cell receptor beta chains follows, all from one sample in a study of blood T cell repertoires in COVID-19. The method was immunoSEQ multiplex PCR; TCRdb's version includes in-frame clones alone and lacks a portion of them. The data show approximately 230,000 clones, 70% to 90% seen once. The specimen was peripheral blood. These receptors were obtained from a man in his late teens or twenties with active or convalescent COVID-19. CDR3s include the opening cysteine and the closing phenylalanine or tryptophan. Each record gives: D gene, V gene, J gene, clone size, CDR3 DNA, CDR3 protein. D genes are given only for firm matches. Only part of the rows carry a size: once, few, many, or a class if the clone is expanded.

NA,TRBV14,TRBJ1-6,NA,TGTGCCAGCAGCCGACAGCAGGGTCGGAATTCACCCCTCCACTTT,CASSRQQGRNSPLHF
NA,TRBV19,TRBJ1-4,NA,TGTGCCAGTTTTCCAGGGGCAGGAGAAAAACTGTTTTTT,CASFPGAGEKLFF
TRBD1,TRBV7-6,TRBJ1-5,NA,TGTGCCAGCAGCTTAGCCGGACAGGGGGCACAGCCCCAGCATTTT,CASSLAGQGAQPQHF
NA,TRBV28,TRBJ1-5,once,TGTGCCAGCAGTTTACGCTCAGGGCTGGGTAATCAGCCCCAGCATTTT,CASSLRSGLGNQPQHF
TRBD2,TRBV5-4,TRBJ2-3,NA,TGTGCCAGCAGCTTGGCGGGACTAGCGGGACCTAGCACAGATACGCAGTATTTT,CASSLAGLAGPSTDTQYF
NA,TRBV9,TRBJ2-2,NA,TGTGCCAGCAGCGTGAACACTCTTGGAGGCACCGGGGAGCTGTTTTTT,CASSVNTLGGTGELFF
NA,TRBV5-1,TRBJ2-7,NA,TGCGCCAGCAGCTTGGAGACAGGGAGGTTGGGGGAGCAGTACTTC,CASSLETGRLGEQYF
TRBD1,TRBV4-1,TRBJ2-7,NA,TGCGCCAGCAGCCAAGAGGGACAGTTATCCGAGCAGTACTTC,CASSQEGQLSEQYF
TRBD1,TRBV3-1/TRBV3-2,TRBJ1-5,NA,TGTGCCAGCAGCCAAGGTTATCTGGGGGACAGACAATACAATCAGCCCCAGCATTTT,CASSQGYLGDRQYNQPQHF
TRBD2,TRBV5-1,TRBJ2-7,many,TGCGCCAGCAGCTTGACTAGCGGGACTTACGAGCAGTACTTC,CASSLTSGTYEQYF
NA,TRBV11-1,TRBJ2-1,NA,TGTGCCAGCAGCTTAGAGCGAGAAGTAGGTGAGCAGTTCTTC,CASSLEREVGEQFF
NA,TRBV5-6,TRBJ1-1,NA,TGTGCCAGCAGCTCAACGGGGTCCATCCCTGAAGCTTTCTTT,CASSSTGSIPEAFF
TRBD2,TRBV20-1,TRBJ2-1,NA,TGCAGTGCTAGTGGTGGGACTAGCGTGGGGAATGAGCAGTTCTTC,CSASGGTSVGNEQFF
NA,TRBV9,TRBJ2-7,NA,TGTGCCAGCAGCGAAGGGGAAGGGGCATTAACCGAGCAGTACTTC,CASSEGEGALTEQYF
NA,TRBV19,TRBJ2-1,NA,TGTGCCAGTAGTATAGACAGTTACAATGAGCAGTTCTTC,CASSIDSYNEQFF
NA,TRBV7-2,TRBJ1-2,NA,TGTGCCAGCAGCTTAGGAGGGGCCAGGGGTGGCTATGGCTACACCTTC,CASSLGGARGGYGYTF
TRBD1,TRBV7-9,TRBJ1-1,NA,TGTGCCAGCAGCCGACAGGGGGTCACTGAAGCTTTCTTT,CASSRQGVTEAFF
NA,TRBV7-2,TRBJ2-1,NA,TGTGCCAGCAGCTTCAGGGGCAATGAGCAGTTCTTC,CASSFRGNEQFF
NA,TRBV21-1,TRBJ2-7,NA,TGTGCCAGCAGCAAAATAATTTCGGACTACCATGACGAGCAGTACTTC,CASSKIISDYHDEQYF
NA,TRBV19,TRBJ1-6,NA,TGTGCCAGTAGTATATGGGGAGACAATTCACCCCTCCACTTT,CASSIWGDNSPLHF
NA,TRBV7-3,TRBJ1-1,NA,TGTGCCAGCAGCTTAACAGGCGACAGGAACACTGAAGCTTTCTTT,CASSLTGDRNTEAFF
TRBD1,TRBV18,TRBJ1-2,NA,TGTGCCAGCTCACCACCGCTCCAGGGGGTTGGTGGCTACACCTTC,CASSPPLQGVGGYTF
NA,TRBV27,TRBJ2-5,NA,TGTGCCAGCAGTCCCGAGAGCGCGGCCCAAGAGACCCAGTACTTC,CASSPESAAQETQYF
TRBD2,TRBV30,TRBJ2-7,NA,TGTGCCTGGAGTGTACGGGGGGGCTACGAGCAGTACTTC,CAWSVRGGYEQYF